Sequencing of this T cell receptor beta chain was carried out in a study of control samples from healthy donors and cancer patients. The CDR3 is 15 amino acids. The V and J ends lost 5 bases and 0 bases respectively, with 14 bases between them. Germline values: CDR1 LGHDT, CDR2 YNNKEL (reference sequence). The assay was immunoSEQ multiplex PCR, and TCRdb's table has in-frame clones only and misses some. The sample contains about 110,000 clones, roughly 89% of which appear only once. This TCR was recovered from a woman between 45 and 60 years old in good health. V usage is TRBV3-1 (or the pseudogene TRBV3-2) and J usage is TRBJ2-7, with no clear D. The specimen was blood. This CDR3 reads CASSNTPGSSYEQYF. CDR3 bases: TGTGCCAGCAGCAATACCCCAGGAAGCTCCTACGAGCAGTACTTC.